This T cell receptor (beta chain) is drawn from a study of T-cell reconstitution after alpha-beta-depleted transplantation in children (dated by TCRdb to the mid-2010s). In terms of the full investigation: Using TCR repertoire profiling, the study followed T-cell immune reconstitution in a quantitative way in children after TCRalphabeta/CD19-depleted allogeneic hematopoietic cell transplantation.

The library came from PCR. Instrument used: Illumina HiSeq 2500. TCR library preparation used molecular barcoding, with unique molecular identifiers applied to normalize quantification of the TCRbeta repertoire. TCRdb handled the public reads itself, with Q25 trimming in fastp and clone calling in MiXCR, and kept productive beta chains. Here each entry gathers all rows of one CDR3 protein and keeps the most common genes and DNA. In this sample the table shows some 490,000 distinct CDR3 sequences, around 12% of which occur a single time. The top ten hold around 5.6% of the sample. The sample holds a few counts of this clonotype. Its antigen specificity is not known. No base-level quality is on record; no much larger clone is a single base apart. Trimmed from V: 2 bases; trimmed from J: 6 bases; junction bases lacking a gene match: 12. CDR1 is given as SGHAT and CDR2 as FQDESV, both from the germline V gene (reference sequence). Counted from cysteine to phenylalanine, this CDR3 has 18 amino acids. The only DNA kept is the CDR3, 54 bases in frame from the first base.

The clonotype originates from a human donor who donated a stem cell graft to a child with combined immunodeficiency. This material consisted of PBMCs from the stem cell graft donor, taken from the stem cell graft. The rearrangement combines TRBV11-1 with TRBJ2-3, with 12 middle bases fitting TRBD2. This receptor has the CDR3 CASSLLGLAGSLYDTQYF. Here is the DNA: TGTGCCAGCAGCTTACTAGGACTAGCGGGAAGTCTGTACGATACGCAGTATTTT. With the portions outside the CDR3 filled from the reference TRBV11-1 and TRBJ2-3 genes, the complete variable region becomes EAEVAQSPRYKITEKSQAVAFWCDPISGHATLYWYRQILGQGPELLVQFQDESVVDDSQLPKDRFSAERLKGVDSTLKIQPAELGDSAMYLCASSLLGLAGSLYDTQYFGPGTRLTVL.